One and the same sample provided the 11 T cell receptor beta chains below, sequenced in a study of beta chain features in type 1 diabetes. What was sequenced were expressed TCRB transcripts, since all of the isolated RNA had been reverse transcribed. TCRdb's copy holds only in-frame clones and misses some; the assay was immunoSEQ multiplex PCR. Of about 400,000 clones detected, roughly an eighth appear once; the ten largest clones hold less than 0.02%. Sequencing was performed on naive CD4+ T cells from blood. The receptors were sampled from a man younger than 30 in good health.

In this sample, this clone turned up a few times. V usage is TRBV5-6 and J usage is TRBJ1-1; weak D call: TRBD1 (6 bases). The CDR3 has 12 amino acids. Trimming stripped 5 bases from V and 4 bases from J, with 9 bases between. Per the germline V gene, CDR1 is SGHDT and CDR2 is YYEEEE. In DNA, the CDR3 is TGTGCCAGCAGTCCAGGGGTCACTGAAGCTTTCTTT. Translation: CASSPGVTEAFF.

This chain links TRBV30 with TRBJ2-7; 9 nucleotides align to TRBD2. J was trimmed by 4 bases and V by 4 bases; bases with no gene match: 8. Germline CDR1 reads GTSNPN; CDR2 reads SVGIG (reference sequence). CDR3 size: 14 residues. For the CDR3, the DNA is TGTGCCTGGACAGGCGGGGGGGCACTGTACGAGCAGTACTTC. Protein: CAWTGGGALYEQYF.

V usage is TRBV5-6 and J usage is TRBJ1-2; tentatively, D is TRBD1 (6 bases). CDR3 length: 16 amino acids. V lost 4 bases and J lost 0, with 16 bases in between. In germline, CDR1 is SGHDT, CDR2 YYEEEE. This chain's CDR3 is CASSRGSGLSNYGYTF. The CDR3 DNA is TGTGCCAGCAGCAGGGGGTCAGGGCTTTCTAACTATGGCTACACCTTC.

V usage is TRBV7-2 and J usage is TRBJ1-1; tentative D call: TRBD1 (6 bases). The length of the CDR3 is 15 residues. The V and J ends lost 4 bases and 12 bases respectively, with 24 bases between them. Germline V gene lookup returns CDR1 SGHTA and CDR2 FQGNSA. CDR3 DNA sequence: TGTGCCAGCAGCTCACCGACAGGTTCCTCGTTTAGGTCTTTCTTT. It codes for CASSSPTGSSFRSFF.

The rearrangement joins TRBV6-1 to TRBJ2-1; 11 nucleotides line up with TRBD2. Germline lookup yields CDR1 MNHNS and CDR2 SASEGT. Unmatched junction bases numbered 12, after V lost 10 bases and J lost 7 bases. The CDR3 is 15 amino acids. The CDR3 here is CATTLLAGGRNEQFF. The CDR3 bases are TGTGCCACCACTCTCCTAGCGGGAGGAAGGAATGAGCAGTTCTTC.

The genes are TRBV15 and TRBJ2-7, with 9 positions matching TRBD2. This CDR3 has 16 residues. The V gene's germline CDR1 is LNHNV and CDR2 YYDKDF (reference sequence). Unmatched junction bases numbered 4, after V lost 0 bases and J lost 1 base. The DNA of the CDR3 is TGTGCCACCAGCAGAGATCCTAGCGGGACGTCCTACGAGCAGTACTTC. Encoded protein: CATSRDPSGTSYEQYF.

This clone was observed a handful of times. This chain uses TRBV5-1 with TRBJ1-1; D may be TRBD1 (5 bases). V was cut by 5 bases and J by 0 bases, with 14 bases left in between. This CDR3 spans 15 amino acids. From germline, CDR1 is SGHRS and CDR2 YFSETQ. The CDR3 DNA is TGCGCCAGCAGACCCCCCGCAGGGCTGAACACTGAAGCTTTCTTT. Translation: CASRPPAGLNTEAFF.

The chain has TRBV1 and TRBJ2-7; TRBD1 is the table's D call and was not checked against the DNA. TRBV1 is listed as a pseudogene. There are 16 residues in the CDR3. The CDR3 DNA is TGCACCAGCAGCCAAGATCATCTTTGGGCCCACTACGAGCAGTACTTC. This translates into CTSSQDHLWAHYEQYF.

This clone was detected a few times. CDR3 sequence reads: CASSQGYSEKLFF. Here the CDR3 DNA reads TGCGCCAGCAGCCAAGGATATAGTGAAAAACTGTTTTTT. This chain links TRBV4-1 with TRBJ1-4; D is undetermined. The CDR3 has 13 residues. Per germline, CDR1 MGHRA and CDR2 YSYEKL. The V end lost 1 base, the J end lost 7 bases, and 7 bases lay between the germline ends.

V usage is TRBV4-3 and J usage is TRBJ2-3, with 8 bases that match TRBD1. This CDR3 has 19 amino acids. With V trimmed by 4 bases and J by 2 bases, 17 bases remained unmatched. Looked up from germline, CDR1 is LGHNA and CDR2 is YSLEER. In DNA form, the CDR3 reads TGCGCCAGCAGCCCCAGGGCAGGGGGCTGGACTGATTACACAGATACGCAGTATTTT. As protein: CASSPRAGGWTDYTDTQYF.

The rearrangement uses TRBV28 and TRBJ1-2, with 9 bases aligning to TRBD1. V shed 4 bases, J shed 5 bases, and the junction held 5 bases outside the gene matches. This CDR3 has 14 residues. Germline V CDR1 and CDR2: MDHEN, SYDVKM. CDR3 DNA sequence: TGTGCCAGCAGTTCGCACAGGGGGCAATATGGCTACACCTTC. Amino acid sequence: CASSSHRGQYGYTF.